This T cell receptor beta chain was retrieved from a study of shared clonotypes between healthy human individuals. A word on this clone: Its antigen remains unknown.

Memory CD4+ cells were the fraction left after CD45RA+ naive selection. The method was immunoSEQ multiplex PCR; TCRdb's version includes in-frame clones alone and lacks a portion of them. The table lists roughly 1.5 million clones, about 98% of them singletons, with less than 0.55% in the top ten. Trimming shortened V by 0 bases and J by 8 bases, and 8 bases separated the two germline ends. The CDR3 is 12 amino acids. Germline CDR1 and CDR2: SGDLS and YYNGEE. The study's findings and limits: In contrast to clonotypes shared by all four donors, non-shared clonotypes had lower generation probabilities.

This sequence joins TRBV9 and TRBJ1-2; possible D gene TRBD1, 5 bases. This clonotype originated in a man aged 25-45 years in good health. Sequencing was carried out using naive CD4+ T cells sorted from blood. As for subset: CD45RA+ positively selected. This chain's CDR3 is CASSVEGRGYTF. For the CDR3, the DNA is TGTGCCAGCAGCGTAGAGGGGAGGGGCTACACCTTC.